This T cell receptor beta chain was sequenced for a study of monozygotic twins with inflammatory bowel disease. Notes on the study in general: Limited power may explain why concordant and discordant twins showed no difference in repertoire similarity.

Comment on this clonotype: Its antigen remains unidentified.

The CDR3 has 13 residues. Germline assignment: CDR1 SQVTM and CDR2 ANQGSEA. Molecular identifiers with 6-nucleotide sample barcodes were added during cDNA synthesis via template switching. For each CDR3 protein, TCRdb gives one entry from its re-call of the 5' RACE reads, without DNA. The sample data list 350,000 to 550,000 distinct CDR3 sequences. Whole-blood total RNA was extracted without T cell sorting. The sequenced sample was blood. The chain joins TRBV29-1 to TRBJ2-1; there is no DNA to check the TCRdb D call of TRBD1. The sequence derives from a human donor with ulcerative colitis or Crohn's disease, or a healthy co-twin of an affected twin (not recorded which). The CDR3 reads CSAQDREGGEQFF.